This entry is about one T cell receptor (beta chain). These data are taken from a study of CD8 T cells in Susac syndrome. RNA was extracted with the RNeasy kit, and a quantity of about 0.5 to 1 ug was reverse transcribed using random hexamers. TCRdb passed the immunoSEQ multiplex PCR reads through MiXCR, listing each CDR3 protein once. Among about 400,000 distinct CDR3 sequences, approximately 85% were seen once, and the ten largest hold roughly 0.1%. The CDR3 is 19 residues long. Looked up from germline, CDR1 is GTSNPN and CDR2 is SVGIG (reference sequence). The J segment lost 0 bases and the V segment lost 8 bases, leaving 23 bases of the junction unmatched.

This rearrangement joins TRBV30 to TRBJ2-3; 7 nucleotides match TRBD2. The source material was CD8+ T cells from PBMCs. This receptor was obtained from a human donor with multiple sclerosis. The CDR3 DNA is TGTGCCGCCCCCAGGGCGGTAAGCGCGGGAGACGTAAGCACAGATACGCAGTATTTT. Protein sequence: CAAPRAVSAGDVSTDTQYF. Based on the CDR3 plus reference TRBV30 and TRBJ2-3, the full variable domain is SQTIHQWPATLVQPVGSPLSLECTVEGTSNPNLYWYRQAAGRGLQLLFYSVGIGQISSEVPQNLSASRPQDRQFILSSKKLLLSDSGFYLCAAPRAVSAGDVSTDTQYFGPGTRLTVL.